The 29 T cell receptor beta chains given below trace back to one sample, sequenced in a study of response to subunit inactivated influenza vaccine. TCRdb used MiXCR to reprocess the RT-PCR reads, holding one entry per CDR3 protein. The sample records a few hundred thousand distinct CDR3 sequences, roughly 15% being singletons. The sample in question was PBMCs from blood, obtained 11 to 12 days after vaccination. The receptors here all came from a man aged 50 to 60 who received an inactivated influenza vaccine.

The chain has TRBV7-2 and TRBJ2-5, with 12 positions matching TRBD2. CDR1 is SGHTA and CDR2 is FQGNSA in the germline V gene. CDR3 length: 16 amino acids. Trimming took 5 bases from V and 3 from J; bases not matched to a gene: 7. This CDR3 reads CASSPRLAGVEETQYF. CDR3 nucleotides: TGTGCCAGCAGCCCCCGACTAGCGGGAGTAGAAGAGACCCAGTACTTC.

This chain connects TRBV5-1 to TRBJ2-7; no reliable D call. Deletions cut 7 bases from V and 0 bases from J, with 8 bases between. CDR3 length equals 12 residues. Germline V lookup: CDR1 SGHRS, CDR2 YFSETQ. This CDR3 is CASGHNSYEQYF. The CDR3 DNA reads TGCGCCAGCGGGCACAACTCCTACGAGCAGTACTTC.

This clonotype was detected only a few times. CDR3: CASSTGPYNEQFF. CDR3 nucleotide sequence: TGTGCCAGCAGTACGGGTCCCTACAATGAGCAGTTCTTC. The chain combines TRBV6-2 or TRBV6-3 with TRBJ2-1; D unclear. The ends were cut back, 5 bases at V and 2 bases at J, with 7 bases in the middle. Germline V gene lookup returns CDR1 MNHEY and CDR2 SVGEGT. This CDR3 is built from 13 residues.

This chain connects TRBV4-3 to TRBJ2-1; D is perhaps TRBD1 or TRBD2 (5 bases each). Trimming cost V 1 base and J 8 bases, with 12 bases left between them. From germline, CDR1 is LGHNA and CDR2 YSLEER. The CDR3 is made up of 14 amino acids. CDR3 amino acids: CASSQVGQGDEQFF. The CDR3 nucleotides read TGCGCCAGCAGCCAAGTCGGGCAGGGAGATGAGCAGTTCTTC.

Ten or more counts support this clonotype. This chain joins TRBV27 and TRBJ2-1; 7 bases match TRBD1. The junction had 10 bases not matched to a gene; V was cut back by 3 bases and J by 8 bases. The CDR3 is 15 residues long. Germline CDR1 reads MNHEY; CDR2 reads SMNVEV (reference sequence). CDR3 nucleotide sequence: TGTGCCAGCAGTTTCCCCGGGACAGCGAACGATGAGCAGTTCTTC. It yields the protein CASSFPGTANDEQFF.

The chain carries TRBV30 and TRBJ1-5; D is perhaps TRBD1 (5 bases). CDR3 length equals 13 residues. Germline assignment: CDR1 GTSNPN and CDR2 SVGIG (reference sequence). The germline V and J ends were trimmed by 2 bases and 8 bases, with 13 bases remaining between them. The CDR3 region is CAWSRYQGEPQHF. CDR3 coding DNA: TGTGCCTGGAGTAGGTATCAGGGAGAGCCCCAGCATTTT.

This clonotype has only a few counts. The chain joins TRBV20-1 to TRBJ2-6; the D is unclear. Germline V gene lookup returns CDR1 DFQATT and CDR2 SNEGSKA (reference sequence). There are 16 residues in the CDR3. With 0 bases removed from V and 2 bases from J, the gap between germline ends came to 11 bases. The CDR3 coding sequence is TGCAGTGCTAGAGATAATCTTGGGGCTGGGGCCAACGTCCTGACTTTC. Its protein is CSARDNLGAGANVLTF.

The V call is TRBV7-9, the J call TRBJ2-1; 9 bases fit TRBD1. Germline-derived CDR1 and CDR2 are SEHNR and FQNEAQ (reference sequence). The CDR3 is 15 amino acids. The junction had 10 bases not matched to a gene; V was cut back by 8 bases and J by 5 bases. DNA for the CDR3: TGTGCCAGCCGTAACCGGGACAGGGTCGACAATGAGCAGTTCTTC. Amino acids: CASRNRDRVDNEQFF.

This clonotype was observed at least ten times. The gene calls are TRBV3-1 and TRBJ2-7; 8 bases are a match to TRBD2. V trimming: 5 bases; J trimming: 5 bases; junction bases outside the gene matches: 11. There are 15 residues in the CDR3. The V gene's germline CDR1 is LGHDT and CDR2 YNNKEL (reference sequence). The CDR3 protein is CASSFSGAPIHEQYF. CDR3 bases: TGTGCCAGCAGCTTTAGCGGGGCCCCTATCCACGAGCAGTACTTC.

This clonotype has a count of ten or more. The gene calls are TRBV20-1 and TRBJ1-5; D uncertain. The CDR3 is made up of 13 amino acids. V dropped 6 bases and J dropped 7 bases, with 16 bases sitting between them. The germline CDR1 and CDR2 sequences are DFQATT and SNEGSKA (reference sequence). The CDR3 region is CSAGDLPGQPQHF. In nucleotides, the CDR3 is TGCAGTGCCGGAGACCTACCGGGGCAGCCCCAGCATTTT.

This clonotype was seen a handful of times. The chain has TRBV12-3 or TRBV12-4 and TRBJ2-7; 10 bases map to TRBD1. This CDR3 has 11 amino acids. With 5 bases clipped from V and 11 bases from J, the junction kept 3 bases outside the gene matches. The DNA of the CDR3 is TGTGCCAGCAGTCGAGGACAGGGGGAGTACTTC. Translation gives CASSRGQGEYF.

This clonotype appeared once. J is TRBJ2-7 and V is TRBV7-2; 9 bases are shared with TRBD2. The germline V gene has CDR1 SGHTA and CDR2 FQGNSA. CDR3 length: 14 residues. The V segment lost 1 base and the J segment 5 bases; nucleotides outside the gene matches: 3. The CDR3 DNA reads TGTGCCAGCAGCTTAGGCGGGAGGGTCCACGAGCAGTACTTC. Protein: CASSLGGRVHEQYF.

This clonotype was recorded a few times. CDR3 nucleotide sequence: TGCAGTGCTAGACCCTTACAGGGAATAGACATTCAGTACTTC. Its protein is CSARPLQGIDIQYF. The chain uses TRBV20-1 and TRBJ2-4; a possible D gene is TRBD1 (6 bases). The CDR3 is made up of 14 amino acids. The V end lost 2 bases, the J end lost 8 bases, and 16 bases lay between the germline ends. Germline-derived CDR1 and CDR2 are DFQATT and SNEGSKA (reference sequence).

In its sample, this clonotype was seen many times. The chain carries TRBV12-3 or TRBV12-4 and TRBJ2-1; possible D gene TRBD2, 5 bases. V gave up 3 bases and J gave up 4 bases, with 7 bases separating them. CDR3 length: 13 residues. The CDR3: CASSFGKYNEQFF. The CDR3 coding sequence is TGTGCCAGCAGTTTCGGGAAATACAATGAGCAGTTCTTC.

The J gene is TRBJ2-1, the V gene TRBV30; D gene ambiguous. Looked up from germline, CDR1 is GTSNPN and CDR2 is SVGIG (reference sequence). The CDR3 spans 11 residues. The ends were cut back, 1 base at V and 8 bases at J, with 6 bases in the middle. CDR3 DNA: TGTGCCTGGAGTGAATTTTATGAGCAGTTCTTC. Its protein product is CAWSEFYEQFF.

This clonotype occurred a few times. The chain couples TRBV7-2 to TRBJ2-1, with TRBD2 identical over 8 bases. The V gene end was trimmed by 0 bases and the J gene end by 8 bases; junction bases not matched to a gene: 9. The CDR3 spans 16 residues. Per the germline V gene, CDR1 is SGHTA and CDR2 is FQGNSA. CDR3 sequence (DNA): TGTGCCAGCAGCTTAGCGTTCGGGAGGGCCCAGGATGAGCAGTTCTTC. This gives the protein CASSLAFGRAQDEQFF. The full variable domain, its missing parts supplied by reference TRBV7-2 and TRBJ2-1, is GAGVSQSPSNKVTEKGKDVELRCDPISGHTALYWYRQSLGQGLEFLIYFQGNSAPDKSGLPSDRFSAERTGGSVSTLTIQRTQQEDSAVYLCASSLAFGRAQDEQFFGPGTRLTVL.

This clonotype was recorded at least ten times. The rearrangement links TRBV9 to TRBJ1-3; D perhaps matches TRBD1 (5 bases). The CDR3 loop spans 16 amino acids. Trimming shortened V by 4 bases and J by 0 bases, and 14 bases separated the two germline ends. Germline CDR1 reads SGDLS; CDR2 reads YYNGEE. CDR3 loop: CASSSRGVGSGNTIYF. CDR3 nucleotide sequence: TGTGCCAGCAGCTCGAGGGGAGTGGGCTCTGGAAACACCATATATTTT.

This clonotype was detected many times. The chain combines TRBV7-2 with TRBJ1-5; D uncertain. CDR3 length: 15 residues. From germline, CDR1 is SGHTA and CDR2 FQGNSA. V was pared by 4 bases and J by 2 bases, with 12 bases between. In DNA, the CDR3 is TGTGCCAGCAGCTATGGACCGTTTGGCAATCAGCCCCAGCATTTT. Translated, it gives CASSYGPFGNQPQHF.

The rearrangement links TRBV23-1 to TRBJ2-4, with D possibly TRBD1 on 5 matching bases. TRBV23-1 is reported as an ORF; its role is uncertain. V gave up 1 base and J gave up 8 bases, with 9 bases separating them. The CDR3 contains 13 residues. CDR3 nucleotide sequence: TGCGCCAGCAGTCAATACAGGTTGTACATTCAGTACTTC. Translated: CASSQYRLYIQYF.

This clonotype was seen at least ten times. CDR3 DNA sequence: TGTGCCAGCAGTTTAGGGAGAGGCGAGCAGTTCTTC. Encoded protein: CASSLGRGEQFF. J is TRBJ2-1 and V is TRBV6-2 or TRBV6-3; D is possibly TRBD2 (5 bases). The CDR3 contains 12 residues. V shed 4 bases and J shed 10 bases, with 11 bases lying between them. The germline V gene has CDR1 MNHEY and CDR2 SVGEGT.

This clonotype was recorded many times. The V gene is TRBV4-3, the J gene TRBJ2-5, with D unresolved. Trimming left V 1 base short and J 5 bases short, with 8 bases between. Germline CDR1 is LGHNA and CDR2 is YSLEER. The CDR3 consists of 13 residues. The CDR3 sequence is CASSQASDETQYF. CDR3 DNA: TGCGCCAGCAGCCAAGCGTCCGATGAGACCCAGTACTTC.

This clonotype was seen more than once but under ten times. V is TRBV6-1 and J is TRBJ1-5, with 7 bases lining up with TRBD1. With 2 bases clipped from V and 5 bases from J, the junction kept 0 bases outside the gene matches. From germline, CDR1 is MNHNS and CDR2 SASEGT. This CDR3 has 13 amino acids. Written as DNA, the CDR3 is TGTGCCAGCAGTGAAAGGGGGCATCAGCCCCAGCATTTT. This translates into CASSERGHQPQHF.

In this sample, this clonotype turned up many times. The CDR3 nucleotides read TGTGCCAGCAGCTTAGCCGACGTAGCGGGAGAGCAAGAGACCCAGTACTTC. Translating gives CASSLADVAGEQETQYF. The chain carries TRBV7-9 and TRBJ2-5; 9 bases fit TRBD2. With V trimmed by 0 bases and J by 2 bases, 7 bases remained unmatched. The CDR3 spans 17 residues. Germline CDR1 reads SEHNR; CDR2 reads FQNEAQ (reference sequence).

This clonotype was seen a single time. Here the CDR3 reads CASSEGEADSYQETQYF. The CDR3 nucleotides are TGCGCCAGCAGCGAGGGGGAAGCAGATTCGTACCAAGAGACCCAGTACTTC. The V and J genes are TRBV5-1 and TRBJ2-5; maybe TRBD1 (6 bases). Germline V CDR1 and CDR2: SGHRS, YFSETQ. Trimming pared 4 bases from V and 0 bases from J, leaving 19 bases between. The CDR3 has 17 residues.

The chain recombines TRBV7-2 with TRBJ2-1, with D perhaps matching TRBD1 (6 bases). Germline-derived CDR1 and CDR2 are SGHTA and FQGNSA. The CDR3 extends over 13 amino acids. Trimming stripped 2 bases from V and 6 bases from J, with 8 bases between. The CDR3, as DNA: TGTGCCAGCAGCTTATCAGGGGTCAATGAGCAGTTCTTC. Amino acids: CASSLSGVNEQFF. Together with reference TRBV7-2 and TRBJ2-1, the CDR3 gives the full variable domain: GAGVSQSPSNKVTEKGKDVELRCDPISGHTALYWYRQSLGQGLEFLIYFQGNSAPDKSGLPSDRFSAERTGGSVSTLTIQRTQQEDSAVYLCASSLSGVNEQFFGPGTRLTVL.

This clonotype was picked up a small number of times. The chain employs TRBV5-1 and TRBJ1-1, with unresolved D. Germline V gene lookup returns CDR1 SGHRS and CDR2 YFSETQ. Between the trimmed V and J ends, which lost 3 bases and 4 bases, there was a span of 13 bases. The CDR3 length is 14 residues. CDR3 coding DNA: TGCGCCAGCAGCTCGGCGGGTATGGCCACTGAAGCTTTCTTT. Translated, it gives CASSSAGMATEAFF.

This clonotype was seen a few times. This sequence joins TRBV5-1 and TRBJ2-2; no clear D. In germline, CDR1 is SGHRS, CDR2 YFSETQ. V lost 0 bases, J lost 2 bases, and 11 bases lay in between. The CDR3 covers 16 residues. DNA for the CDR3: TGCGCCAGCAGCTTGGCCAGTTGGCCCAACACCGGGGAGCTGTTTTTT. It encodes CASSLASWPNTGELFF.

The sample holds a few counts of this clonotype. The chain uses TRBV5-1 and TRBJ2-7, with 7 positions matching TRBD2. V shed 3 bases and J 1 base; nucleotides not matched to a gene: 10. The CDR3 has 16 residues. Germline V gives CDR1 SGHRS, CDR2 YFSETQ. The chain's CDR3 is CASSSGLELSSYEQYF. For the CDR3, the DNA is TGCGCCAGCAGCTCCGGACTAGAACTTTCTTCCTACGAGCAGTACTTC.

The chain has TRBV24-1 and TRBJ2-7; no clear D. The CDR3 extends over 13 amino acids. Germline CDR1 and CDR2: KGHDR and SFDVKD. The ends were cut back, 5 bases at V and 2 bases at J, with 9 bases in the middle. The CDR3 loop is CATSVMGTYEQYF. In DNA form, the CDR3 reads TGTGCCACCAGTGTGATGGGCACCTACGAGCAGTACTTC.